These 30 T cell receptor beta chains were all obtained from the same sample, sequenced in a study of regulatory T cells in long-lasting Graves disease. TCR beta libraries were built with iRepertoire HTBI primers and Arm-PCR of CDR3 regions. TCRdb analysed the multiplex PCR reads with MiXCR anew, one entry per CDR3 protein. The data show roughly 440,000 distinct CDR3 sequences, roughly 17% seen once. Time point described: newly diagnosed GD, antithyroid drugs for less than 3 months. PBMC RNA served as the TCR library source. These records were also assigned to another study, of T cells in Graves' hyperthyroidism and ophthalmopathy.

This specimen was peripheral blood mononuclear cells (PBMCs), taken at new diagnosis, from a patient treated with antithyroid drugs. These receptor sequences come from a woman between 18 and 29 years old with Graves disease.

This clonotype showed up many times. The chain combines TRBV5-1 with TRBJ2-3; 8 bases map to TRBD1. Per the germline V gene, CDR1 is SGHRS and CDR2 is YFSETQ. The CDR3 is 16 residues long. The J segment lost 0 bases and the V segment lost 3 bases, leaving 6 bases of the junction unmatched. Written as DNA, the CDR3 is TGCGCCAGCAGCTCGGGACAGGCCTCTAGCACAGATACGCAGTATTTT. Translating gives CASSSGQASSTDTQYF.

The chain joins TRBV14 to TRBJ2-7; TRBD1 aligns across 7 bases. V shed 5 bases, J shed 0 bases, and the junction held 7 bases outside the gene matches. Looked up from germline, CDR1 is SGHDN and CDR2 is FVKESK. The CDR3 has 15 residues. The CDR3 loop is CASSERQGISYEQYF. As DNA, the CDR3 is TGTGCCAGCAGCGAGCGACAGGGCATCTCCTACGAGCAGTACTTC.

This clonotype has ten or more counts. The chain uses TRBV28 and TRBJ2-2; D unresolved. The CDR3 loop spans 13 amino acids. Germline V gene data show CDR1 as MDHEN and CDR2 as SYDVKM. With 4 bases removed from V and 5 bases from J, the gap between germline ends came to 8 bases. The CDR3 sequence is CASSYRQTGELFF. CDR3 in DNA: TGTGCCAGCAGTTACAGACAAACCGGGGAGCTGTTTTTT.

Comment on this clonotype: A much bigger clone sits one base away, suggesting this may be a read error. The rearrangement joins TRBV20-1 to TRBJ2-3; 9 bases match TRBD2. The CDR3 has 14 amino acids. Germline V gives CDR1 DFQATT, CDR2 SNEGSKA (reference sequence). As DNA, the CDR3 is TGCAGTGCTAGTTTAGCGGGAGTGCCAGATACGCGGTATTTT. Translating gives CSASLAGVPDTRYF.

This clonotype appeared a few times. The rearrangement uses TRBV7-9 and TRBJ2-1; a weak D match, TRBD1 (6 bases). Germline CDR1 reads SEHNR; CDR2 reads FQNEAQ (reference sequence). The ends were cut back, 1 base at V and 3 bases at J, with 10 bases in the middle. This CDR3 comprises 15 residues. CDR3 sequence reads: CASSLDRVLYNEQFF. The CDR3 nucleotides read TGTGCCAGCAGCTTAGACAGGGTGCTCTACAATGAGCAGTTCTTC.

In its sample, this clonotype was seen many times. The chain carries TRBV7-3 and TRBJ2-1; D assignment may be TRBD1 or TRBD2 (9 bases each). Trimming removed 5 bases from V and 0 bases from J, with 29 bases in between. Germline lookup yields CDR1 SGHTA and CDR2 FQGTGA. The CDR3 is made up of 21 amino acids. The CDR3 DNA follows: TGTGCCAGCAGCCCCACAGGGGGCGGGTTAAGCGGGAGGAGCTCCTACAATGAGCAGTTCTTC. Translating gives CASSPTGGGLSGRSSYNEQFF.

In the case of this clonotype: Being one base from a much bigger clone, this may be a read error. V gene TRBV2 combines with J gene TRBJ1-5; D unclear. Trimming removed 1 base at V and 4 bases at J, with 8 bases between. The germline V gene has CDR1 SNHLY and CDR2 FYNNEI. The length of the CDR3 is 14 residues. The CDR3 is CASSEVCQNQPQHF. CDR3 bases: TGTGCCAGCAGTGAAGTATGCCAAAATCAGCCCCAGCATTTT.

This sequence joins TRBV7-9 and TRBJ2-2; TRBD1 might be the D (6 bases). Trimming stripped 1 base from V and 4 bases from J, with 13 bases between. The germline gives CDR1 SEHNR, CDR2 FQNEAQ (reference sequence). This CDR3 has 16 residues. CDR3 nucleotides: TGTGCCAGCAGCTTAGGCCAGGGGTCATTCACCGGGGAGCTGTTTTTT. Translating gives CASSLGQGSFTGELFF.

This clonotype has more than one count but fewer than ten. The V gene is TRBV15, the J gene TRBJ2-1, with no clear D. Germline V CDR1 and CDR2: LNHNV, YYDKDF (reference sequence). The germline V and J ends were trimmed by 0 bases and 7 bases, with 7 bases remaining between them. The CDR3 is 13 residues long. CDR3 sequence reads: CATSREVENEQFF. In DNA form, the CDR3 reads TGTGCCACCAGCAGAGAGGTCGAGAATGAGCAGTTCTTC.

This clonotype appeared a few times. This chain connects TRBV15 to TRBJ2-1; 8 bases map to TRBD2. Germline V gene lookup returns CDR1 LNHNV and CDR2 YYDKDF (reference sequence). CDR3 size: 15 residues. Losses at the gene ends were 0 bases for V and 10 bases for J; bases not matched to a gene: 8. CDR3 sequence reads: CATSRDLSSGKEQFF. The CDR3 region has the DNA TGTGCCACCAGCAGAGATCTGAGTAGCGGGAAAGAGCAGTTCTTC.

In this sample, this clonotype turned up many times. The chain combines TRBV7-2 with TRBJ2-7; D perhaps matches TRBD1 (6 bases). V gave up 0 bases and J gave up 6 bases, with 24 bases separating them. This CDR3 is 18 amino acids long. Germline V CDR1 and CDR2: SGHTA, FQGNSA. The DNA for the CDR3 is TGTGCCAGCAGCTTAGCGAGTGGGGGAACAGGGCTTTTTTTCGAGCAGTACTTC. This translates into CASSLASGGTGLFFEQYF.

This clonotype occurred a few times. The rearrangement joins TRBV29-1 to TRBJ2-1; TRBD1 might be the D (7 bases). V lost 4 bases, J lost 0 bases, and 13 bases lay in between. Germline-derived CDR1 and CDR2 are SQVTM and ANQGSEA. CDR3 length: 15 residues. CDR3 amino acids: CSVASGGRSYNEQFF. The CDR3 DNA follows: TGCAGCGTTGCTTCAGGGGGGCGCTCCTACAATGAGCAGTTCTTC.

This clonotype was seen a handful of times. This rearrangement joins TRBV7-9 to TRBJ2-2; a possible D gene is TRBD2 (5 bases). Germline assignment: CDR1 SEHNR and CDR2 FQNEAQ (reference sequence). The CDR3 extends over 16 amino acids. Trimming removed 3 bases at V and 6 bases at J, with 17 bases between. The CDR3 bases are TGTGCCAGCAGCTTTTTAGTGAGGGCCGCTGCCGGGGAGCTGTTTTTT. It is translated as CASSFLVRAAAGELFF.

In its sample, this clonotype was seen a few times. The CDR3 sequence: CASRGISGTNSYNEQFF. The CDR3 coding sequence is TGTGCCAGCCGCGGAATTTCCGGGACTAACTCCTACAATGAGCAGTTCTTC. J is TRBJ2-1 and V is TRBV19; TRBD2 agrees at 7 bases. V shed 9 bases and J 0 bases; nucleotides not matched to a gene: 14. CDR1 is LNHDA and CDR2 is SQIVND in the germline V gene (reference sequence). The CDR3 has 17 amino acids.

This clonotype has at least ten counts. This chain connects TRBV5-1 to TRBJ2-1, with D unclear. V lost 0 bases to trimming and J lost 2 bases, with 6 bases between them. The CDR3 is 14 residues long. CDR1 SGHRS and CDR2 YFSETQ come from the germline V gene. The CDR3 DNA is TGCGCCAGCAGCTTGGAACAGACCTACAATGAGCAGTTCTTC. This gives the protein CASSLEQTYNEQFF.

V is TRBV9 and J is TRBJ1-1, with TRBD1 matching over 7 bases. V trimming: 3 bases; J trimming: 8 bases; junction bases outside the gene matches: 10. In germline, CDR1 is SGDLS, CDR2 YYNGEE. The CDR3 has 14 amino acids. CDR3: CASSGSGTVAEAFF. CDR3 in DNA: TGTGCCAGCAGCGGCTCCGGGACAGTCGCCGAAGCTTTCTTT. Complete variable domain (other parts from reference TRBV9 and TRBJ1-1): DSGVTQTPKHLITATGQRVTLRCSPRSGDLSVYWYQQSLDQGLQFLIQYYNGEERAKGNILERFSAQQFPDLHSELNLSSLELGDSALYFCASSGSGTVAEAFFGQGTRLTVV.

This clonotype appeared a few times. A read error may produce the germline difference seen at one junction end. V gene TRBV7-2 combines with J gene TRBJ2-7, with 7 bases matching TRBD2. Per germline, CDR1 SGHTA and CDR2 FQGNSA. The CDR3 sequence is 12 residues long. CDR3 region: CASSPGGGSPFF. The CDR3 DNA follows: TGTGCCAGCAGCCCAGGTGGCGGGAGCCCCTTTTTC.

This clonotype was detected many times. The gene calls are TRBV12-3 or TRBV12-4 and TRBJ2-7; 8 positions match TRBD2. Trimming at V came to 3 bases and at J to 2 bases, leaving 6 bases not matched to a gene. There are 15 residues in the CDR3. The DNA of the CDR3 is TGTGCCAGCAGTTTGCGGGGGGAACGAGCCTACGAGCAGTACTTC. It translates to CASSLRGERAYEQYF.

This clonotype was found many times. The CDR3 reads CASRVDRLLTEAFF. In nucleotides, the CDR3 is TGTGCCAGCAGGGTAGACAGGCTCCTCACTGAAGCTTTCTTT. The chain joins TRBV6-1 to TRBJ1-1, with D possibly being TRBD1 (6 bases). V was shortened by 6 bases and J by 4 bases, with 15 bases between the two germline ends. Germline V gene sequence: CDR1 MNHNS, CDR2 SASEGT. This CDR3 has 14 residues.

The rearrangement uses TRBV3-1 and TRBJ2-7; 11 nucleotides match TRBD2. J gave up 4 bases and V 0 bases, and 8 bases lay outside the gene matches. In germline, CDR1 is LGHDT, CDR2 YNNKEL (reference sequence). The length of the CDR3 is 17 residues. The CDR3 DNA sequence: TGTGCCAGCAGCCAAGATATAAGACTAGCGGGAAAGTACGAGCAGTACTTC. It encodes CASSQDIRLAGKYEQYF.

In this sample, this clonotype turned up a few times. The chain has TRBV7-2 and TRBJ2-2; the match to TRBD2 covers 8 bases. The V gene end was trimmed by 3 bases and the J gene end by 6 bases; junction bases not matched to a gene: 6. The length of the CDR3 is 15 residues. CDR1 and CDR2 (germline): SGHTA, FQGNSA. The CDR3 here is CASSFGTRSPGELFF. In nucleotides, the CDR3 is TGTGCCAGCAGCTTCGGGACTAGGAGTCCCGGGGAGCTGTTTTTT.

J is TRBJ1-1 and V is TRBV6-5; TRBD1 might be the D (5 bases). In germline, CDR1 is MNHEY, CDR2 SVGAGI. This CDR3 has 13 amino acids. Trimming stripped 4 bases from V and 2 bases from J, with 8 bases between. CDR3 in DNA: TGTGCCAGCAGTTGGGGGGAAAACACTGAAGCTTTCTTT. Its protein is CASSWGENTEAFF.

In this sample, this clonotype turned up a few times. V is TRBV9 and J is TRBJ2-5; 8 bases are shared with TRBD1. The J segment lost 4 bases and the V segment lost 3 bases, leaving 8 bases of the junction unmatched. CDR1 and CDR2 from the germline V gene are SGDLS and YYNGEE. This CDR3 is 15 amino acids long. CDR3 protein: CASSGAGGLRETQYF. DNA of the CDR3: TGTGCCAGCAGCGGGGCAGGGGGCCTTAGAGAGACCCAGTACTTC.

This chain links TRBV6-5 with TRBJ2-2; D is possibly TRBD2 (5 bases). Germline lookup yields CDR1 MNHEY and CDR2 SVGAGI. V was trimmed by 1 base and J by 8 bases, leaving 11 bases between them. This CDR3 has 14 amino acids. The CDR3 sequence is CASSYFRESGELFF. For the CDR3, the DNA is TGTGCCAGCAGTTACTTCCGGGAATCTGGGGAGCTGTTTTTT.

CDR3 protein: CASSQDRQGNIETQYF. CDR3 DNA sequence: TGCGCCAGCAGCCAAGATCGACAGGGTAATATAGAGACCCAGTACTTC. The J gene is TRBJ2-5, the V gene TRBV4-1; 7 positions agree with TRBD1. Germline V CDR1 and CDR2: MGHRA, YSYEKL. V dropped 0 bases and J dropped 4; count of bases not matched to a gene: 8. There are 16 residues in the CDR3.

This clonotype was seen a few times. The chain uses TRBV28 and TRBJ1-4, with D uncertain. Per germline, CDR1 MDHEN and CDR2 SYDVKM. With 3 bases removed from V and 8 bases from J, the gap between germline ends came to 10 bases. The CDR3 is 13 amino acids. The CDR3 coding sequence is TGTGCCAGCAGTTTTCAGCCGCAGGAAAAACTGTTTTTT. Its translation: CASSFQPQEKLFF.

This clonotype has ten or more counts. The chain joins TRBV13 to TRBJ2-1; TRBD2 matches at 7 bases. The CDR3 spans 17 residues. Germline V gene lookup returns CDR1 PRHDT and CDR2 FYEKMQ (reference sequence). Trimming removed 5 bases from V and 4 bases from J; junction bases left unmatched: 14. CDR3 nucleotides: TGTGCCAGCAGCCCAATCGGTAGCGGGCAAAATTACAATGAGCAGTTCTTC. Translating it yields CASSPIGSGQNYNEQFF.

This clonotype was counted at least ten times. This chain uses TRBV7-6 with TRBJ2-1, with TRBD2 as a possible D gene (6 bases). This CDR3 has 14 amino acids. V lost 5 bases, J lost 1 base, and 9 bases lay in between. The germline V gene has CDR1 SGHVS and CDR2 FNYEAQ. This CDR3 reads CASSVSGSYNEQFF. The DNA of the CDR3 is TGTGCCAGCAGCGTTAGCGGATCCTACAATGAGCAGTTCTTC.

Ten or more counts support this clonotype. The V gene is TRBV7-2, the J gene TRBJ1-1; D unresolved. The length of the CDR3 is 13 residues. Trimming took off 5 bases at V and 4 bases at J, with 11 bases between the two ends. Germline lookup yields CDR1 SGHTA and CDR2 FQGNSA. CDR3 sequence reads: CASSDTLGTEAFF. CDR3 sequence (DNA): TGTGCCAGCAGCGATACTCTTGGCACTGAAGCTTTCTTT. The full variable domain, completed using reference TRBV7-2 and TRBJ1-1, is GAGVSQSPSNKVTEKGKDVELRCDPISGHTALYWYRQSLGQGLEFLIYFQGNSAPDKSGLPSDRFSAERTGGSVSTLTIQRTQQEDSAVYLCASSDTLGTEAFFGQGTRLTVV.

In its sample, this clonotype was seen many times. CDR3 protein: CASSSRTSGGTQYF. In nucleotides, the CDR3 is TGTGCCAGCAGCTCACGGACTAGCGGGGGGACCCAGTACTTC. V is TRBV11-3 and J is TRBJ2-5; 13 nucleotides align to TRBD2. The V segment lost 4 bases and the J segment 7 bases; nucleotides outside the gene matches: 3. The CDR3 extends over 14 amino acids. Germline assignment: CDR1 SGHNT and CDR2 YENEEA.